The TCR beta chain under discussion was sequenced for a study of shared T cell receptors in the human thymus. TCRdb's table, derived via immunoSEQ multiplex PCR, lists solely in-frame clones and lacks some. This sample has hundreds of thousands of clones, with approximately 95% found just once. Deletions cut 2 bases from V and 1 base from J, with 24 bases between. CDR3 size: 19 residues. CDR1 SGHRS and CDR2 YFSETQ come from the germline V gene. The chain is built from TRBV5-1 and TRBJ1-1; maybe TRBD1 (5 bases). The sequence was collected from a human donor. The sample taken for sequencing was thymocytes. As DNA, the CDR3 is TGCGCCAGCAGCTTTTCGTTCGAGGGGAGGGGACGGGAGAACACTGAAGCTTTCTTT. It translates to CASSFSFEGRGRENTEAFF.